The 29 T cell receptor beta chains given below trace back to one sample, sequenced in a study of T cells after yellow fever vaccination. TCRdb used MiXCR to reprocess the 5' RACE reads, holding one entry per CDR3 protein. The repertoire includes over 250,000 distinct CDR3 sequences, about 5.2% of them detected once, and more than 3% sits in the top ten. Sequences were derived from CD4+ T cells sorted from PBMCs, sampled on the day of the yellow fever booster vaccination. The receptors derive from a man aged 18 to 29 who received the YFV17D yellow fever vaccine.

The table lists this clonotype with many counts. The rearrangement links TRBV4-2 to TRBJ2-2; 13 nucleotides line up with TRBD2. The CDR3 extends over 19 amino acids. With 5 bases clipped from V and 1 base from J, the junction kept 10 bases outside the gene matches. Germline V gene lookup returns CDR1 LGHNA and CDR2 YNFKEQ. DNA for the CDR3: TGTGCCAGCAGCACCCCGGGACTAGCGGGGCCACTGAACACCGGGGAGCTGTTTTTT. This codes for CASSTPGLAGPLNTGELFF.

The chain couples TRBV6-2 or TRBV6-3 to TRBJ2-7; maybe TRBD2 (6 bases). This CDR3 is built from 13 residues. V lost 6 bases to trimming and J lost 7 bases, with 16 bases between them. Germline assignment: CDR1 MNHEY and CDR2 SVGEGT. CDR3 nucleotides: TGTGCCAGCAGACCTGGGACTCCCCCGGAGCAGTACTTC. Translation gives CASRPGTPPEQYF.

This sequence joins TRBV4-1 and TRBJ1-2; TRBD1 is a possible D gene (6 bases). Germline V CDR1 and CDR2: MGHRA, YSYEKL. Trimming pared 3 bases from V and 4 bases from J, leaving 18 bases between. The CDR3 contains 16 residues. The CDR3 DNA is TGCGCCAGCAGCCACCTGGACAGACCGGCAGGCTATGGCTACACCTTC. Its protein is CASSHLDRPAGYGYTF.

This clonotype was seen a few times. The chain is built from TRBV20-1 and TRBJ1-4; D gene uncertain. The CDR3 loop spans 11 amino acids. Per the germline V gene, CDR1 is DFQATT and CDR2 is SNEGSKA (reference sequence). Trimming took 3 bases from V and 11 from J, leaving 10 bases between them. The CDR3 nucleotides read TGCAGTGCTAGGGAGGGTAGGAAACTGTTTTTT. Its translation is CSAREGRKLFF.

This clonotype has ten or more counts. This chain uses TRBV6-6 with TRBJ2-1; 10 bases align to TRBD2. Germline CDR1 MNHNY, CDR2 SVGAGI (reference sequence). The CDR3 is made up of 15 amino acids. The V gene end was trimmed by 6 bases and the J gene end by 4 bases; junction bases not matched to a gene: 6. Here the CDR3 DNA reads TGTGCCAGCAGGCGTCTAGCGGGGGCGTACAATGAGCAGTTCTTC. Amino acid sequence: CASRRLAGAYNEQFF.

This clonotype was observed a few times. The rearrangement links TRBV7-2 to TRBJ2-5; D is perhaps TRBD1 (6 bases). The CDR3 extends over 14 amino acids. Trimming shortened V by 5 bases and J by 1 base, and 11 bases separated the two germline ends. Looked up from germline, CDR1 is SGHTA and CDR2 is FQGNSA. The CDR3 DNA follows: TGTGCCAGCAGCGTAGGACAGCTCCAAGAGACCCAGTACTTC. This codes for CASSVGQLQETQYF.

The V call is TRBV20-1, the J call TRBJ2-5; 11 nucleotides align to TRBD1. J lost 5 bases, V lost 5 bases, and 7 bases had no gene match. CDR1 DFQATT and CDR2 SNEGSKA come from the germline V gene (reference sequence). The CDR3 runs 14 residues. In DNA, the CDR3 is TGCAGTGCTGCTAGGGACAGGGGGACGGAGACCCAGTACTTC. Amino acid sequence: CSAARDRGTETQYF.

The J gene is TRBJ1-3, the V gene TRBV6-5, with D tentatively TRBD1 (6 bases). The V gene's germline CDR1 is MNHEY and CDR2 SVGAGI. The CDR3 is 17 residues long. V lost 7 bases, J lost 2 bases, and 21 bases lay in between. The CDR3 loop reads CASKTGSLWTAGNTIYF. The CDR3 DNA follows: TGTGCCAGCAAAACCGGGTCCCTTTGGACAGCTGGAAACACCATATATTTT.

This clonotype was counted many times. V gene TRBV5-1 combines with J gene TRBJ2-5; 10 nucleotides agree with TRBD1. Germline CDR1 reads SGHRS; CDR2 reads YFSETQ. This CDR3 is built from 15 residues. V shed 2 bases and J 5 bases; nucleotides not matched to a gene: 6. CDR3 bases: TGCGCCAGCAGCTTCCGACAGGGGGCCGGTGAGACCCAGTACTTC. Its protein product is CASSFRQGAGETQYF.

The chain joins TRBV9 to TRBJ2-1; D gene unclear. Trimming took 2 bases from V and 0 from J, leaving 12 bases between them. The CDR3 consists of 16 residues. Germline-derived CDR1 and CDR2 are SGDLS and YYNGEE. Here the CDR3 DNA reads TGTGCCAGCAGCGTCGCTCGCTTTAGCTCCTACAATGAGCAGTTCTTC. Translated, it gives CASSVARFSSYNEQFF.

Ten or more counts support this clonotype. J is TRBJ2-3 and V is TRBV5-4; 12 bases agree with TRBD2. Trimming took 0 bases from V and 1 from J; bases not matched to a gene: 0. Germline CDR1 SGHNT, CDR2 YYREEE (reference sequence). The length of the CDR3 is 16 residues. For the CDR3, the DNA is TGTGCCAGCAGCTTGGGACTAGCGGGGGGCACAGATACGCAGTATTTT. It yields the protein CASSLGLAGGTDTQYF.

Comment on this clonotype: The junction departs from the called germline gene at one end, perhaps through a read error. This chain joins TRBV18 and TRBJ2-7; 8 positions match TRBD2. This CDR3 spans 16 amino acids. Germline CDR1 is KGHSH and CDR2 is LQKENI. The CDR3 DNA follows: TGTGCCAGCTCACCTAGTACGGGGGGGCAACCCTACGAGCAGCACTTC. Protein sequence: CASSPSTGGQPYEQHF.

A few counts support this clonotype. The chain recombines TRBV5-1 with TRBJ2-7; 10 bases map to TRBD1. Losses at the gene ends were 4 bases for V and 5 bases for J; bases not matched to a gene: 6. The germline V gene has CDR1 SGHRS and CDR2 YFSETQ. The CDR3 loop spans 14 amino acids. The CDR3 nucleotides are TGCGCCAGCAGCCGGGGACAGGGGCTCGACGAGCAGTACTTC. Protein sequence: CASSRGQGLDEQYF.

This clonotype has only a few counts. The chain carries TRBV4-1 and TRBJ1-1, with a possible D match to TRBD1 (5 bases). Trimming cost V 4 bases and J 2 bases, with 17 bases left between them. This CDR3 contains 16 residues. Germline assignment: CDR1 MGHRA and CDR2 YSYEKL. CDR3 nucleotide sequence: TGCGCCAGCAGCCTCGCCCTGGGGCAGGGCAACACTGAAGCTTTCTTT. It is translated as CASSLALGQGNTEAFF.

The chain couples TRBV7-9 to TRBJ2-1; TRBD2 matches 9 bases. The CDR3 totals 16 residues. Germline V CDR1 and CDR2: SEHNR, FQNEAQ (reference sequence). V was pared by 2 bases and J by 5 bases, with 7 bases of the junction left unmatched. CDR3 in DNA: TGTGCCAGCAGCTTACCCCCTAGCGGGGTAAACAATGAGCAGTTCTTC. It yields the protein CASSLPPSGVNNEQFF.

V and J are TRBV7-2 and TRBJ2-7, with 8 bases matching TRBD1. The CDR3 runs to 14 residues. The junction had 7 bases not matched to a gene; V was cut back by 3 bases and J by 6 bases. CDR1 and CDR2 (germline): SGHTA, FQGNSA. CDR3 DNA: TGTGCCAGCAGCTTCGCCGACAGGGGAAGCGAGCAGTACTTC. This translates into CASSFADRGSEQYF.

This clonotype was found many times. V usage is TRBV10-2 and J usage is TRBJ1-1; 9 nucleotides align to TRBD1. J lost 2 bases, V lost 11 bases, and 6 bases had no gene match. The germline CDR1 and CDR2 sequences are WSHSY and SAAADI. There are 13 residues in the CDR3. This CDR3 reads CAGNRGPNTEAFF. CDR3 sequence (DNA): TGCGCCGGTAACAGGGGGCCCAACACTGAAGCTTTCTTT.

V usage is TRBV3-1 and J usage is TRBJ2-3; D unresolved. V gave up 3 bases and J gave up 5 bases, with 6 bases separating them. The CDR3 extends over 12 amino acids. Germline V gene sequence: CDR1 LGHDT, CDR2 YNNKEL (reference sequence). The CDR3 protein is CASSHWGDTQYF. CDR3 DNA: TGTGCCAGCAGCCACTGGGGAGATACGCAGTATTTT.

This clonotype was seen more than once but under ten times. This chain uses TRBV2 with TRBJ2-5; D may be TRBD1 (8 bases). Per the germline V gene, CDR1 is SNHLY and CDR2 is FYNNEI. The CDR3 contains 15 residues. The V and J ends lost 3 bases and 5 bases respectively, with 16 bases between them. Here the CDR3 DNA reads TGTGCCAGCAGTGAGGGGGGGCAGGGGGCGGAGACCCAGTACTTC. Translated: CASSEGGQGAETQYF. Using reference TRBV2 and TRBJ2-5 for the parts outside the CDR3, the full variable domain is EPEVTQTPSHQVTQMGQEVILRCVPISNHLYFYWYRQILGQKVEFLVSFYNNEISEKSEIFDDQFSVERPDGSNFTLKIRSTKLEDSAMYFCASSEGGQGAETQYFGPGTRLLVL.

In this sample, this clonotype turned up many times. The J gene is TRBJ1-6, the V gene TRBV7-6; D may be TRBD1 (6 bases). This CDR3 has 19 residues. Germline loops: CDR1 SGHVS, CDR2 FNYEAQ. V lost 2 bases and J 1 base, leaving 18 bases between the germline ends. CDR3 DNA: TGTGCCAGCAGCTTAAAGTCGCAGGGGCTGAGGTCCTATAATTCACCCCTCCACTTT. This encodes CASSLKSQGLRSYNSPLHF.

The chain uses TRBV6-2 or TRBV6-3 and TRBJ2-5, with D possibly being TRBD1 (5 bases). The V gene lost 9 bases and the J gene lost 4 bases, with 9 bases spanning the gap. The germline V gene has CDR1 MNHEY and CDR2 SVGEGT. The CDR3 runs 11 residues. The chain's CDR3 is CASGQGETQYF. CDR3 coding DNA: TGTGCCAGTGGCCAGGGAGAGACCCAGTACTTC.

This chain connects TRBV7-2 to TRBJ2-5; 7 bases line up with TRBD2. Trimming removed 3 bases from V and 0 bases from J; junction bases left unmatched: 7. The CDR3 covers 16 residues. Germline V lookup: CDR1 SGHTA, CDR2 FQGNSA. The CDR3 bases are TGTGCCAGCAGCTTTCAGCCAGCGGGGTACCAAGAGACCCAGTACTTC. It yields the protein CASSFQPAGYQETQYF. The variable domain in full, with the rest retrieved from reference TRBV7-2 and TRBJ2-5, is GAGVSQSPSNKVTEKGKDVELRCDPISGHTALYWYRQSLGQGLEFLIYFQGNSAPDKSGLPSDRFSAERTGGSVSTLTIQRTQQEDSAVYLCASSFQPAGYQETQYFGPGTRLLVL.

This clonotype was seen a few times. This chain links TRBV5-1 with TRBJ1-1; no definite D call. The germline CDR1 and CDR2 sequences are SGHRS and YFSETQ. This CDR3 is 13 amino acids long. Trimming took 0 bases from V and 3 from J, leaving 6 bases between them. CDR3 in amino acids: CASSLEMDTEAFF. The DNA of the CDR3 is TGCGCCAGCAGCTTGGAGATGGACACTGAAGCTTTCTTT.

This clonotype was picked up many times. The genes are TRBV7-2 and TRBJ2-1, with D unresolved. The CDR3 is 13 amino acids. Looked up from germline, CDR1 is SGHTA and CDR2 is FQGNSA. V lost 5 bases to trimming and J lost 1 base, with 6 bases between them. The CDR3 DNA is TGTGCCAGCAGCCGATCATCCTACAATGAGCAGTTCTTC. Its translation: CASSRSSYNEQFF.

This clonotype was seen ten or more times. The V and J genes are TRBV7-2 and TRBJ1-5; a possible D gene is TRBD1 (6 bases). The CDR3 is made up of 13 amino acids. Germline V lookup: CDR1 SGHTA, CDR2 FQGNSA. The V and J ends lost 5 bases and 5 bases respectively, with 10 bases between them. CDR3 bases: TGTGCCAGCAGCCCTAACAGGGATCAGCCCCAGCATTTT. As protein: CASSPNRDQPQHF. Drawing the rest from reference TRBV7-2 and TRBJ1-5, the complete variable domain is GAGVSQSPSNKVTEKGKDVELRCDPISGHTALYWYRQSLGQGLEFLIYFQGNSAPDKSGLPSDRFSAERTGGSVSTLTIQRTQQEDSAVYLCASSPNRDQPQHFGDGTRLSIL.

This clonotype was picked up many times. The CDR3 loop reads CASGQGVTQYF. Here the CDR3 DNA reads TGTGCTAGCGGGCAGGGGGTGACCCAGTACTTC. The chain employs TRBV7-7 and TRBJ2-5, with D possibly called TRBD1 or TRBD2 (7 bases each). CDR3 length: 11 residues. Germline CDR1 and CDR2: SSHAT and FNYEAQ (reference sequence).

At least ten counts were recorded for this clonotype. The chain employs TRBV9 and TRBJ1-1; 7 nucleotides align to TRBD1. Germline CDR1 reads SGDLS; CDR2 reads YYNGEE. V was pared by 5 bases and J by 11 bases, with 9 bases of the junction left unmatched. The CDR3 loop spans 12 amino acids. CDR3 residues: CASSTGEEAAFF. CDR3 bases: TGTGCCAGCAGTACAGGGGAGGAGGCGGCTTTCTTT.

V usage is TRBV4-1 and J usage is TRBJ1-5; D is ambiguous. The CDR3 contains 15 residues. The V end lost 0 bases, the J end lost 6 bases, and 12 bases lay between the germline ends. Germline CDR1 and CDR2: MGHRA and YSYEKL. The CDR3 here is CASSQDFSYLQPQHF. In nucleotides, the CDR3 is TGCGCCAGCAGCCAAGATTTCAGCTATCTTCAGCCCCAGCATTTT.

The chain links TRBV9 to TRBJ2-7; D might be TRBD2 (5 bases). Germline values: CDR1 SGDLS, CDR2 YYNGEE. The CDR3 consists of 12 residues. V dropped 4 bases and J dropped 9 bases, with 14 bases sitting between them. The CDR3 loop is CASSRNSVLQYF. The CDR3 region has the DNA TGTGCCAGCAGCAGAAATAGCGTGTTGCAGTACTTC.